A selection of T cell receptor beta chains follows, all from one sample in a study of beta chain features in type 1 diabetes. This table comes from immunoSEQ multiplex PCR, and its TCRdb copy is limited to in-frame clones, with some not included. The sample yields about 900,000 clones, roughly 17% seen once. Sequencing used naive CD4+ T cells from blood. Receptors originate from a woman under 30 in good health. Each CDR3 is given with its conserved first and last residue. A D gene is named only where the DNA matches it firmly. A clone size is listed for some rows: how often the clone was seen (once, few, many), or a class if it is expanded.

d_call: NA
clone_size: few
v_call: TRBV7-2
j_call: TRBJ2-1
cdr3_length: 14
cdr3_aa: CASSLGPRLGEQFF
cdr3_nt: TGTGCCAGCAGCTTAGGTCCGCGGCTGGGTGAGCAGTTCTTC

d_call: TRBD2
clone_size: few
v_call: TRBV7-2
j_call: TRBJ2-1
cdr3_length: 15
cdr3_aa: CASSQAGVRYNEQFF
cdr3_nt: TGTGCCAGCAGCCAAGCGGGAGTAAGATACAATGAGCAGTTCTTC

d_call: NA
clone_size: NA
v_call: TRBV2
j_call: TRBJ1-1
cdr3_length: 14
cdr3_aa: CASSEQGINAEAFF
cdr3_nt: TGTGCCAGCAGTGAACAGGGAATTAACGCTGAAGCTTTCTTT

d_call: NA
clone_size: few
v_call: TRBV18
j_call: TRBJ2-2
cdr3_length: 16
cdr3_aa: CASSPLAAFQTGELFF
cdr3_nt: TGTGCCAGCTCACCGCTCGCGGCCTTCCAGACCGGGGAGCTGTTTTTT

d_call: NA
clone_size: NA
v_call: TRBV28
j_call: TRBJ1-5
cdr3_length: 13
cdr3_aa: CASTVFPNQPQHF
cdr3_nt: TGTGCCAGCACGGTTTTCCCCAATCAGCCCCAGCATTTT

d_call: NA
clone_size: few
v_call: TRBV15
j_call: TRBJ2-4
cdr3_length: 21
cdr3_aa: CATSRVEIGGVPTMGSHIQYF
cdr3_nt: TGTGCCACCAGCAGAGTTGAGATCGGAGGAGTACCCACCATGGGGTCGCACATTCAGTACTTC

d_call: NA
clone_size: few
v_call: TRBV7-2
j_call: TRBJ2-7
cdr3_length: 12
cdr3_aa: CASSLVQNEQYF
cdr3_nt: TGTGCCAGCAGCTTAGTACAGAACGAGCAGTACTTC

d_call: TRBD2
clone_size: few
v_call: TRBV28
j_call: TRBJ2-5
cdr3_length: 16
cdr3_aa: CASRLTSGSMGETQYF
cdr3_nt: TGTGCCAGCAGACTTACTAGCGGGAGCATGGGAGAGACCCAGTACTTC

d_call: TRBD1
clone_size: few
v_call: TRBV25-1
j_call: TRBJ2-5
cdr3_length: 16
cdr3_aa: CASSDGDRGYQETQYF
cdr3_nt: TGTGCCAGCAGTGATGGGGACAGGGGGTACCAAGAGACCCAGTACTTC

d_call: NA
clone_size: NA
v_call: TRBV9
j_call: TRBJ2-5
cdr3_length: 14
cdr3_aa: CASSVGGLQETQYF
cdr3_nt: TGTGCCAGCAGCGTAGGAGGGCTCCAAGAGACCCAGTACTTC

d_call: NA
clone_size: NA
v_call: TRBV7-2
j_call: TRBJ1-1
cdr3_length: 16
cdr3_aa: CASSLAPWEMNTEAFF
cdr3_nt: TGTGCCAGCAGCTTAGCGCCGTGGGAGATGAACACTGAAGCTTTCTTT

d_call: NA
clone_size: few
v_call: TRBV4-3
j_call: TRBJ2-3
cdr3_length: 13
cdr3_aa: CASSQERADTQYF
cdr3_nt: TGCGCCAGCAGCCAGGAGCGGGCGGATACGCAGTATTTT

d_call: TRBD2
clone_size: NA
v_call: TRBV25-1
j_call: TRBJ2-1
cdr3_length: 15
cdr3_aa: CASSDSAGVHNEQFF
cdr3_nt: TGTGCCAGCAGTGATTCGGCGGGAGTCCACAATGAGCAGTTCTTC

d_call: NA
clone_size: once
v_call: TRBV25-1
j_call: TRBJ2-7
cdr3_length: 13
cdr3_aa: CASSEWGRDGQYF
cdr3_nt: TGTGCCAGCAGTGAATGGGGCAGGGACGGGCAGTACTTC

d_call: TRBD1
clone_size: few
v_call: TRBV7-3
j_call: TRBJ2-1
cdr3_length: 15
cdr3_aa: CASSFGQGTYNEQFF
cdr3_nt: TGTGCCAGCAGCTTTGGACAGGGGACCTACAATGAGCAGTTCTTC

d_call: NA
clone_size: few
v_call: TRBV13
j_call: TRBJ1-4
cdr3_length: 12
cdr3_aa: CASSLRGEKLFF
cdr3_nt: TGTGCCAGCAGCTTGCGGGGTGAAAAACTGTTTTTT

d_call: NA
clone_size: NA
v_call: TRBV6-5
j_call: TRBJ1-1
cdr3_length: 12
cdr3_aa: CASRWGESEAFF
cdr3_nt: TGTGCCAGCAGGTGGGGGGAGTCCGAAGCTTTCTTT

d_call: TRBD2
clone_size: few
v_call: TRBV7-8
j_call: TRBJ2-5
cdr3_length: 16
cdr3_aa: CASSLTSGRVGETQYF
cdr3_nt: TGTGCCAGCAGCTTAACTAGCGGGAGGGTTGGAGAGACCCAGTACTTC

d_call: NA
clone_size: few
v_call: TRBV7-3
j_call: TRBJ2-1
cdr3_length: 15
cdr3_aa: CASSPFGGPYNEQFF
cdr3_nt: TGTGCCAGCAGCCCATTTGGCGGACCCTACAATGAGCAGTTCTTC

d_call: NA
clone_size: NA
v_call: TRBV10-3
j_call: TRBJ1-5
cdr3_length: 13
cdr3_aa: CAAGGGINQPQHF
cdr3_nt: TGTGCCGCAGGAGGCGGGATAAATCAGCCCCAGCATTTT

d_call: TRBD1
clone_size: few
v_call: TRBV10-3
j_call: TRBJ2-3
cdr3_length: 14
cdr3_aa: CAISPTGRSDTQYF
cdr3_nt: TGTGCCATCAGTCCGACAGGGCGTTCAGATACGCAGTATTTT

d_call: NA
clone_size: few
v_call: TRBV28
j_call: TRBJ1-2
cdr3_length: 15
cdr3_aa: CASTLVLVQANGYTF
cdr3_nt: TGTGCCAGCACCCTAGTTCTCGTGCAGGCGAATGGCTACACCTTC

d_call: NA
clone_size: NA
v_call: TRBV29-1
j_call: TRBJ2-1
cdr3_length: 13
cdr3_aa: CSVLADQLNEQFF
cdr3_nt: TGCAGCGTTCTTGCGGACCAACTCAATGAGCAGTTCTTC

d_call: NA
clone_size: NA
v_call: TRBV7-2
j_call: TRBJ2-2
cdr3_length: 15
cdr3_aa: CASSSPGRGAGELFF
cdr3_nt: TGTGCCAGCAGCTCCCCCGGTAGGGGGGCCGGGGAGCTGTTTTTT

d_call: NA
clone_size: few
v_call: TRBV4-3
j_call: TRBJ2-7
cdr3_length: 15
cdr3_aa: CASSQENNPHREQYF
cdr3_nt: TGCGCCAGCAGCCAAGAAAATAACCCGCACCGCGAGCAGTACTTC

d_call: NA
clone_size: few
v_call: TRBV19
j_call: TRBJ1-5
cdr3_length: 14
cdr3_aa: CASSISGLTQPQHF
cdr3_nt: TGTGCCAGTAGTATAAGCGGACTTACACAGCCCCAGCATTTT

d_call: TRBD1
clone_size: few
v_call: TRBV19
j_call: TRBJ1-5
cdr3_length: 15
cdr3_aa: CASWDRGVGNQPQHF
cdr3_nt: TGTGCCAGTTGGGACAGGGGAGTTGGCAATCAGCCCCAGCATTTT

d_call: NA
clone_size: NA
v_call: TRBV5-1
j_call: TRBJ2-5
cdr3_length: 13
cdr3_aa: CASSLGGPPTQYF
cdr3_nt: TGCGCCAGCAGCTTGGGGGGTCCCCCGACCCAGTACTTC

d_call: TRBD1
clone_size: NA
v_call: TRBV5-8
j_call: TRBJ2-5
cdr3_length: 15
cdr3_aa: CASSPRQGRSETQYF
cdr3_nt: TGTGCCAGCAGCCCTAGACAGGGGAGGTCAGAGACCCAGTACTTC

d_call: NA
clone_size: NA
v_call: TRBV30
j_call: TRBJ1-5
cdr3_length: 18
cdr3_aa: CAWSKYRDRSYSNQPQHF
cdr3_nt: TGTGCCTGGAGTAAGTACAGGGATAGATCTTATAGCAATCAGCCCCAGCATTTT

d_call: NA
clone_size: few
v_call: TRBV5-4
j_call: TRBJ2-5
cdr3_length: 13
cdr3_aa: CASSLDSQPQKYF
cdr3_nt: TGTGCCAGCAGCTTGGACTCGCAGCCGCAGAAGTACTTC

d_call: NA
clone_size: few
v_call: TRBV4-2
j_call: TRBJ2-4
cdr3_length: 18
cdr3_aa: CASSQDGQRNIAKNIQYF
cdr3_nt: TGTGCCAGCAGCCAAGATGGACAGAGAAATATAGCCAAAAACATTCAGTACTTC

d_call: TRBD2
clone_size: few
v_call: TRBV5-6
j_call: TRBJ2-1
cdr3_length: 16
cdr3_aa: CASSALRAGGQNEQFF
cdr3_nt: TGTGCCAGCAGCGCCCTGCGAGCGGGAGGGCAGAATGAGCAGTTCTTC

d_call: TRBD2
clone_size: NA
v_call: TRBV28
j_call: TRBJ2-7
cdr3_length: 15
cdr3_aa: CASSARLAGVYEQYF
cdr3_nt: TGTGCCAGCAGTGCGCGACTAGCGGGAGTATACGAGCAGTACTTC

d_call: TRBD2
clone_size: NA
v_call: TRBV19
j_call: TRBJ2-1
cdr3_length: 15
cdr3_aa: CASSISAGLNNEQFF
cdr3_nt: TGTGCCAGTAGTATTTCAGCGGGACTTAATAATGAGCAGTTCTTC

d_call: NA
clone_size: few
v_call: TRBV18
j_call: TRBJ1-1
cdr3_length: 13
cdr3_aa: CASSTGGGTEAFF
cdr3_nt: TGTGCCAGCTCCACGGGCGGGGGCACTGAAGCTTTCTTT

d_call: TRBD2
clone_size: NA
v_call: TRBV10-3
j_call: TRBJ2-1
cdr3_length: 14
cdr3_aa: CAIRWREGNNEQFF
cdr3_nt: TGTGCCATCAGGTGGCGGGAGGGAAACAATGAGCAGTTCTTC

d_call: TRBD1
clone_size: once
v_call: TRBV6-5
j_call: TRBJ1-2
cdr3_length: 14
cdr3_aa: CASRRTGGDYGYTF
cdr3_nt: TGTGCCAGCAGAAGAACAGGGGGCGACTATGGCTACACCTTC

d_call: NA
clone_size: NA
v_call: TRBV9
j_call: TRBJ2-5
cdr3_length: 15
cdr3_aa: CASSVQGLRRETQYF
cdr3_nt: TGTGCCAGCAGCGTGCAGGGGCTTCGGCGAGAGACCCAGTACTTC

d_call: NA
clone_size: few
v_call: TRBV29-1
j_call: TRBJ1-2
cdr3_length: 14
cdr3_aa: CSALGGPSNYGYTF
cdr3_nt: TGCAGCGCCCTCGGGGGGCCCTCTAACTATGGCTACACCTTC

d_call: NA
clone_size: NA
v_call: TRBV10-3
j_call: TRBJ2-5
cdr3_length: 13
cdr3_aa: CAIRMGGSETQYF
cdr3_nt: TGTGCCATCCGGATGGGGGGTAGCGAGACCCAGTACTTC

d_call: TRBD1
clone_size: NA
v_call: TRBV4-1
j_call: TRBJ2-5
cdr3_length: 18
cdr3_aa: CASSQDVTGVPPRETQYF
cdr3_nt: TGCGCCAGCAGCCAAGACGTGACAGGGGTGCCTCCCAGGGAGACCCAGTACTTC

d_call: TRBD2
clone_size: NA
v_call: TRBV28
j_call: TRBJ2-3
cdr3_length: 16
cdr3_aa: CASSLSASGDTDTQYF
cdr3_nt: TGTGCCAGCAGTTTATCGGCTAGCGGGGACACAGATACGCAGTATTTT

d_call: TRBD1
clone_size: few
v_call: TRBV19
j_call: TRBJ2-1
cdr3_length: 15
cdr3_aa: CASSSRDRVINEQFF
cdr3_nt: TGTGCCAGTAGTTCCCGGGACAGGGTAATCAATGAGCAGTTCTTC